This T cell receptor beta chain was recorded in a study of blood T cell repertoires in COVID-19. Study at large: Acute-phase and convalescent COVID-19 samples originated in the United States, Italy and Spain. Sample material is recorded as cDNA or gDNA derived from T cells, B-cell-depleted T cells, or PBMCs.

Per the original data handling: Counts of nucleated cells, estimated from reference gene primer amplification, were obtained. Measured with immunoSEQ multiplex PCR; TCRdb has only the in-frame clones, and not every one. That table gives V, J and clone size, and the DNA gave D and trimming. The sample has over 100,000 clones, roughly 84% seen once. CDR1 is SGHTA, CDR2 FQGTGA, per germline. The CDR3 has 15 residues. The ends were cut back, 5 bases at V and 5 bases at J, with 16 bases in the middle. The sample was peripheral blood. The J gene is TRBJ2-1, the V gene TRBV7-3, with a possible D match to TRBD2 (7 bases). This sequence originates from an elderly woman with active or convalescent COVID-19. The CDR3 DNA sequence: TGTGCCAGCAGCCCCACGGGGGGCGCGGACAATGAGCAGTTCTTC. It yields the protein CASSPTGGADNEQFF.